Listed below are T cell receptor beta chains from one sample, sequenced in a study of cytomegalovirus exposure and HLA in healthy donors. Sequencing used immunoSEQ multiplex PCR; TCRdb keeps in-frame clones, though not all of them. The sample records over 150,000 clones, 80% to 90% being singletons. Material for sequencing was PBMCs. These receptors all stem from a man between 45 and 60 years old in good health and CMV-seropositive. The CDR3 runs from the conserved cysteine through the conserved F or W. The D gene is left open where the match is weak. Where a row states a size, it is once, few, many or the class of an expanded clone; other rows omit it.

clone_size d_call j_call v_call cdr3_aa cdr3_nt
- TRBD1 TRBJ2-2 TRBV5-1 CASRVAGTGLTGELFF TGCGCCAGCAGGGTGGCCGGGACAGGGTTGACCGGGGAGCTGTTTTTT
few TRBD1 TRBJ1-5 TRBV6-1 CASSGYRGIGNQPQHF TGTGCCAGCAGTGGTTACAGGGGTATCGGCAATCAGCCCCAGCATTTT
- TRBD1 TRBJ1-1 TRBV7-3 CASSLSGGAFEAFF TGTGCCAGCAGCTTATCAGGGGGCGCATTTGAAGCTTTCTTT
- - TRBJ2-3 TRBV29-1 CSVPWVGSGGDTQYF TGCAGCGTCCCATGGGTCGGGAGCGGAGGAGATACGCAGTATTTT
- - TRBJ1-5 TRBV7-2 CASSLCPQPQHF TGTGCCAGCAGCTTGTGTCCGCAGCCCCAGCATTTT
- TRBD2 TRBJ2-1 TRBV19 CASSSNSGRAYNEQFF TGTGCCAGTAGTTCCAATAGCGGGAGGGCCTACAATGAGCAGTTCTTC
- - TRBJ2-5 TRBV27 CASSLSAVGETQYF TGTGCCAGCAGCTTATCTGCGGTTGGAGAGACCCAGTACTTC
- - TRBJ2-7 TRBV5-1 CASSPGWEGEYYEQYF TGCGCCAGCAGCCCCGGGTGGGAGGGGGAGTACTACGAGCAGTACTTC
once TRBD2 TRBJ2-7 TRBV19 CERTAERGHLYEQYF TGTGAACGGACAGCGGAGCGGGGGCACCTCTACGAGCAGTACTTC
- - TRBJ2-2 TRBV5-8 CASSLAGWRTGELFF TGTGCCAGCAGCTTGGCCGGATGGAGGACCGGGGAGCTGTTTTTT
- TRBD2 TRBJ2-3 TRBV4-1 CASSQETSGTDTQYF TGCGCCAGCAGCCAAGAGACTAGCGGCACAGATACGCAGTATTTT
- - TRBJ1-5 TRBV19 CASIQGMSNQPQHF TGTGCCAGTATCCAGGGGATGAGCAATCAGCCCCAGCATTTT
- TRBD2 TRBJ2-7 TRBV7-6 CASSLEAVGEGYEQYF TGTGCCAGCAGCTTAGAAGCGGTTGGGGAGGGGTACGAGCAGTACTTC
- TRBD2 TRBJ2-2 TRBV4-3 CASSQGTSGRGFTGELFF TGCGCCAGCAGCCAAGGGACTAGCGGGAGGGGATTCACCGGGGAGCTGTTTTTT
- TRBD2 TRBJ2-5 TRBV2 CASSAGLAGQETQYF TGTGCCAGCAGTGCGGGACTAGCGGGGCAAGAGACCCAGTACTTC
- TRBD1 TRBJ1-1 TRBV7-9 CASSSSRPGTGLNTEAFF TGTGCCAGCAGCTCCTCTCGTCCCGGGACAGGTTTGAACACTGAAGCTTTCTTT
- - TRBJ1-3 TRBV5-4 CASSFWDIGNTIYF TGTGCCAGCAGCTTCTGGGACATTGGAAACACCATATATTTT